This T cell receptor (beta chain) was observed in a study of T cell responses to AZD1222 COVID-19 vaccine. On this clone itself: The antigen remains undetermined.

Produced via immunoSEQ multiplex PCR; TCRdb's table is partial and in-frame only. Among 200,000 or so clones listed, 94% were seen once. Study observations and caveats: The repertoires were collected only after the peak T cell response. Nearly half of spike-specific TCRs reportedly target variant regions that are unmutated in the B.1.351 and B.1.1.7 variants. Donors, mostly white British, included more females; clonal diversity was possibly underestimated.

The CDR3 is made up of 10 amino acids. CDR1 and CDR2 from the germline V gene are DFQATT and SNEGSKA (reference sequence). Trimming took 8 bases from V and 3 from J, leaving 7 bases between them. The receptor was isolated from an adult in good health. The genes are TRBV20-1 and TRBJ1-2; a possible D gene is TRBD1 (5 bases). The sample in question was peripheral blood, obtained on day 0 of AZD1222 vaccination. The CDR3 region is CSRGDYGYTF. Written as DNA, the CDR3 is TGCAGTCGAGGGGACTATGGCTACACCTTC.